The table lists the clone carrying this T cell receptor (beta chain) with a count of one. Followed longitudinally, the Seattle patients had been enrolled during active infection. These data originate in a study of blood T cell repertoires in COVID-19. Study-wide background: The United States, Italy and Spain were the sources of the acute and convalescent COVID-19 samples. T cells, B-cell-depleted T cells, or PBMCs supplied cDNA or gDNA.

Looked up from germline, CDR1 is LGHNA and CDR2 is YNFKEQ. This CDR3 contains 18 residues. Unmatched junction bases numbered 13, after V lost 3 bases and J lost 2 bases. How the authors handled the data: Amplification of reference gene primers was used by the study to estimate nucleated cell counts. Profiling relied on immunoSEQ multiplex PCR, and the TCRdb table lists in-frame clones only, not all of them. Clone size and the V and J calls come from that table; the DNA yielded D and trimming. The data hold under 200,000 clones, with about nine tenths observed a single time. Sequencing was done on a sample of peripheral blood. This chain connects TRBV4-2 to TRBJ2-3, with 8 bases that match TRBD2. This receptor was identified in a woman aged 60-75 years with COVID-19, enrolled during active disease. The chain's CDR3 is CASSQKGPSGWDTDTQYF. The CDR3 region has the DNA TGTGCCAGCAGCCAGAAGGGACCTAGCGGGTGGGACACAGATACGCAGTATTTT.